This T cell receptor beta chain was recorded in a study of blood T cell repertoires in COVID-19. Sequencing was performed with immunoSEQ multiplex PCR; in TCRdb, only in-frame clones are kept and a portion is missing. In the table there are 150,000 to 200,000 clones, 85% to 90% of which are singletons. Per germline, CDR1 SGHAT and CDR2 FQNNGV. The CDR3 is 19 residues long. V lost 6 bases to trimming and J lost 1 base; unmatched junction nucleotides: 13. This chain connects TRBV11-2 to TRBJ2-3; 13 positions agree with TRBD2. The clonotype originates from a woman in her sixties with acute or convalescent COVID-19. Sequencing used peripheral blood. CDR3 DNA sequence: TGTGCCAGCAGTCGCTGGACTAGCGGGAGTGGGCCCCGCACAGATACGCAGTATTTT. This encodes CASSRWTSGSGPRTDTQYF.